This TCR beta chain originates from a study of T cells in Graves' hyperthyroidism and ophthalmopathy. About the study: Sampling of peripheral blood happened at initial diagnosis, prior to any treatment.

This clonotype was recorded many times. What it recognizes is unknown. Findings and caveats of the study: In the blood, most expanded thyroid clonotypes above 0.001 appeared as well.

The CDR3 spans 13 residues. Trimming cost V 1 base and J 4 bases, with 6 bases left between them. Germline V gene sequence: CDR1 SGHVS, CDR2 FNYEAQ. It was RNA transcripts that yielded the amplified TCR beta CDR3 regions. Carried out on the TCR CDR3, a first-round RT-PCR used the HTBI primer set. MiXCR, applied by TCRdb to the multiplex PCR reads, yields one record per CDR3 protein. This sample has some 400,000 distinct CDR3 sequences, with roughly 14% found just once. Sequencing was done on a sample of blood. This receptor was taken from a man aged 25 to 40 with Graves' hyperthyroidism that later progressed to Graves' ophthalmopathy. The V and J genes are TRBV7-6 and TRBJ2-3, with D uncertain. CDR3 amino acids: CASSLGPADTQYF. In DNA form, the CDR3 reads TGTGCCAGCAGCTTAGGGCCGGCAGATACGCAGTATTTT. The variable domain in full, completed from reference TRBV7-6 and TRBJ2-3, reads GAGVSQSPRYKVTKRGQDVALRCDPISGHVSLYWYRQALGQGPEFLTYFNYEAQQDKSGLPNDRFSAERPEGSISTLTIQRTEQRDSAMYRCASSLGPADTQYFGPGTRLTVL.